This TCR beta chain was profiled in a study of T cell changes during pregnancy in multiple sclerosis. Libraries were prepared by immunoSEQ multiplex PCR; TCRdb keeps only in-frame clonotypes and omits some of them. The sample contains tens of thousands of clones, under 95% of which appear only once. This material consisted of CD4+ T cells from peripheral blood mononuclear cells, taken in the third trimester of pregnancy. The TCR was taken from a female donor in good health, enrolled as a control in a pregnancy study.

The CDR3 bases are TGTGCCAGTAGTATAGTCCCGAGGGCCGCAGATACGCAGTATTTT. Its protein is CASSIVPRAADTQYF. V gene TRBV19 combines with J gene TRBJ2-3; D is perhaps TRBD2 (5 bases). The V end lost 1 base, the J end lost 4 bases, and 12 bases lay between the germline ends. From germline, CDR1 is LNHDA and CDR2 SQIVND (reference sequence). This CDR3 comprises 15 residues.